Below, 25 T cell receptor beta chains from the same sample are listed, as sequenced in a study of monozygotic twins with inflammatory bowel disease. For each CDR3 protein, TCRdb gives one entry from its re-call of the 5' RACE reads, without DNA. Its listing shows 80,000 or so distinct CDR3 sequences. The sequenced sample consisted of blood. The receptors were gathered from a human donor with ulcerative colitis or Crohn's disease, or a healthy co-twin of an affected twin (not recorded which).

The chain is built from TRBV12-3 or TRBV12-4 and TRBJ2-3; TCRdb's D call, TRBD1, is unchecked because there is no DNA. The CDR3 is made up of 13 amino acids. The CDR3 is CASSLRDADTQYF.

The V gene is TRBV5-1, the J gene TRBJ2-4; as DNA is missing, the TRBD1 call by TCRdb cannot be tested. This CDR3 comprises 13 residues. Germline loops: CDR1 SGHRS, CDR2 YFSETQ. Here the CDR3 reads CASSSRGQNIQYF.

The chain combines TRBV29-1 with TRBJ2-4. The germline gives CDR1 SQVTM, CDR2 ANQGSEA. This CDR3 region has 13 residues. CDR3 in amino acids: CSVEVGAKNIQYF.

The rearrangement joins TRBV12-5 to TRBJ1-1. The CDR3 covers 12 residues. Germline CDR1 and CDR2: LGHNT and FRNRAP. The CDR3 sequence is CASGLDGTEAFF.

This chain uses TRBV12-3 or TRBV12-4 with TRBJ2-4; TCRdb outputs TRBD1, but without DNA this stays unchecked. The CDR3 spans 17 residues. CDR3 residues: CASSPDRGRIAKNIQYF.

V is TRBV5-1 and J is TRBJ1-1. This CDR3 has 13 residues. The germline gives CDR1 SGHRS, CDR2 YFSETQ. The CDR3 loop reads CATKTGSNTEAFF.

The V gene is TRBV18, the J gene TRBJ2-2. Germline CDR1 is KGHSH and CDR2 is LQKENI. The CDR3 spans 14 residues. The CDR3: CASSRPIGTGELFF.

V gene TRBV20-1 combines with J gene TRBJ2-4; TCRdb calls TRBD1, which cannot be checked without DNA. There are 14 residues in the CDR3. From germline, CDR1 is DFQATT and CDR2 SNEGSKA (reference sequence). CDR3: CSAEGSGAKNIQYF.

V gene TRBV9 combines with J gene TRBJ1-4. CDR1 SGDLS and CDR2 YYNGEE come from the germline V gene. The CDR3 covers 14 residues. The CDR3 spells CASSPSATNEKLFF.

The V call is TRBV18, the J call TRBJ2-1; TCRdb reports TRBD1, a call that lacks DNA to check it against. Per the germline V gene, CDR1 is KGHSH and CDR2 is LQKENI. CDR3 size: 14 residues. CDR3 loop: CASSPGQDFNEQFF.

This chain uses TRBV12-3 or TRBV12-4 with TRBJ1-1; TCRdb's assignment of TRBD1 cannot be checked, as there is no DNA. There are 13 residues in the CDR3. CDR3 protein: CASSSSGDTEAFF.

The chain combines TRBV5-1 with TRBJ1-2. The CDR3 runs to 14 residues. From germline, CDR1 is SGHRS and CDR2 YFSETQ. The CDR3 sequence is CASSEGDLRGGYTF.

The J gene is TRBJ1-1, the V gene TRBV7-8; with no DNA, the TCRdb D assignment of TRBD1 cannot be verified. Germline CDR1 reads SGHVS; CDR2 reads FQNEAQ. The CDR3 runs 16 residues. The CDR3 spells CASSLQGRGLVTEAFF.

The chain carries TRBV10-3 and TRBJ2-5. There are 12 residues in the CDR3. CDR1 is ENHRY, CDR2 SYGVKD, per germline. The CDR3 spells CAISEAEETQYF.

CDR3: CSASMLNGPGANVLTF. V gene TRBV20-1 combines with J gene TRBJ2-6. The CDR3 consists of 16 residues. CDR1 and CDR2 (germline): DFQATT, SNEGSKA (reference sequence).

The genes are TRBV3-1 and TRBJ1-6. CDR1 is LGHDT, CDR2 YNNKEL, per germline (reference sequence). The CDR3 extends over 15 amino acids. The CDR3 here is CASSQGGGLNSPLHF.

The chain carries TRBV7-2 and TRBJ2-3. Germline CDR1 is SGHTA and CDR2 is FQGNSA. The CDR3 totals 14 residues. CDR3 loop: CASSQAENTDTQYF. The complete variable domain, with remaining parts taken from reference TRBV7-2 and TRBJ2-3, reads GAGVSQSPSNKVTEKGKDVELRCDPISGHTALYWYRQSLGQGLEFLIYFQGNSAPDKSGLPSDRFSAERTGGSVSTLTIQRTQQEDSAVYLCASSQAENTDTQYFGPGTRLTVL.

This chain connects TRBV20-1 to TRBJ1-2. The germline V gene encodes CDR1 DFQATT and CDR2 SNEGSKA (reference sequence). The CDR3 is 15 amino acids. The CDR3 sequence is CSAREPSVGRNGYTF.

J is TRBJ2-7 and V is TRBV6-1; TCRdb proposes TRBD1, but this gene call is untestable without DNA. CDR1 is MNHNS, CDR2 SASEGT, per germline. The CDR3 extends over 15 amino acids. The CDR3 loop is CASSGSGRSSYEQYF.

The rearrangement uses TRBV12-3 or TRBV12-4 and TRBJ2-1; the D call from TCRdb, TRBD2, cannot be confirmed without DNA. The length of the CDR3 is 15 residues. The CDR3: CASRSTSGGPNEQFF.

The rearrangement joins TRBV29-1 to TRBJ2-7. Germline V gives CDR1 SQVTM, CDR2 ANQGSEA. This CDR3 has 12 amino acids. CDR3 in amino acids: CSVISQTYEQYF.

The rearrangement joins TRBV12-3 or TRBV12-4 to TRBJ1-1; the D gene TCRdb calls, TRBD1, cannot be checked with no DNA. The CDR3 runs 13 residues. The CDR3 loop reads CASSSTGGRKAFF.

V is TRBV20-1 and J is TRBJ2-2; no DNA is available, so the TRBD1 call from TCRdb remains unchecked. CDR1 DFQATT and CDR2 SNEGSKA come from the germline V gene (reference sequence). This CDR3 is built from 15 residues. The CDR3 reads CSARVHKGGSGELFF.

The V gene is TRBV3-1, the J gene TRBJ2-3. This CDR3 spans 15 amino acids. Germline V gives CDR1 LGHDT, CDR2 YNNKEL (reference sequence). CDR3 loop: CASSQEASFGLTQYF.

CDR3 protein: CASSPDGNTGELFF. V and J are TRBV5-1 and TRBJ2-2. The V gene's germline CDR1 is SGHRS and CDR2 YFSETQ. The CDR3 is 14 amino acids.